A selection of T cell receptor beta chains follows, all from one sample in a study of cytomegalovirus exposure and HLA in healthy donors. This table comes from immunoSEQ multiplex PCR, and its TCRdb copy is limited to in-frame clones, with some not included. The data contain 150,000 to 200,000 clones, over 75% of them singletons. Sequenced material: PBMCs. These receptors were taken from a boy aged 2-9 years in good health and CMV-seronegative. The CDR3 runs from the conserved cysteine through the conserved F or W. Fields, in order: V gene, clone size, CDR3 protein. Only part of the rows carry a size: once, few, many, or a class if the clone is expanded.

TRBV6-1 - CASRGGLSQPQHF
TRBV4-1 - CASSQAQTSGLTHTQYF
TRBV16 - CASSQYVSPGTGANEQYF
TRBV19 - CASRKSPLGGTGELFF
TRBV7-9 - CASRGDRTGEVETQYF
TRBV7-9 - CASSSTSGTGKETQYF
TRBV11-2 - CASSLGQGTEQYF
TRBV19 - CASSIMRTGGITGELFF
TRBV7-8 - CASSLAGLETQYF
TRBV6-5 - CASSYGGSNEAFF
TRBV5-5 - CASSPGGLLFGYTF
TRBV7-3 - CASSFHRETEAFF
TRBV2 - CASSWDRTRGYTF
TRBV25-1 - CASSEYLSGQGGIILF
TRBV7-2 - CASSLGGLAKNIQYF
TRBV29-1 - CSVAPAGTGYNEQFF
TRBV7-9 - CASSPREVNEQYF
TRBV5-6 - CASSLREGAALHF
TRBV2 - CASVPGLGDSPLHF
TRBV6-6 - CASSYSGQEVGAFF
TRBV19 - CATRDTYNSPLHF
TRBV11-1 - CASSFRGATEAFF
TRBV27 - CASSLVAGGQETQYF
TRBV4-3 - CASSQKGVGLAGEVGELFF
TRBV5-1 - CASSLGQGGGNTIYF
TRBV7-2 few CASSLVLVNEQFF
TRBV27 - CASSSGQLHGYTF
TRBV7-9 - CASSSRQGGVYEQYF
TRBV7-9 few CASRDSITDTQYF
TRBV2 - CASSGGPGGYTF